The 31 T cell receptor beta chains presented below share a single source sample, sequenced in a study of T cell repertoires in cytomegalovirus infection (dated by TCRdb to between 2017 and 2020). Their antigens are not known. In light of the paper, this sample's treatment or condition label describes: in vitro stimulation with specific CMV peptide epitopes to enrich CMV-specific T cells. These reads were obtained on an Illumina HiSeq 1500. TCRdb reworked the public reads: Q25 trimming with fastp, MiXCR clone assembly, productive beta chains retained. Every CDR3 protein is listed once, alongside the most common genes and DNA of its rows. The sample data list approximately 470,000 distinct CDR3 sequences, and roughly 42% of these were observed just once. The ten largest account for about 41% of the sample. Sequenced here: cultured PBMCs, sampled from culture after CMV antigen stimulation. The receptors derive from a human donor in good health (CMV status not recorded). Some clones in this sample may be carry-over from other donors' samples.

The rearrangement joins TRBV7-2 to TRBJ2-7; 7 nucleotides align to TRBD1. The J segment lost 1 base and the V segment lost 2 bases, leaving 5 bases of the junction unmatched. The germline V gene has CDR1 SGHTA and CDR2 FQGNSA. The CDR3 runs to 15 residues. The CDR3 nucleotides read TGTGCCAGCAGCTTACAAGCGACAGGGTCCTACGAGCAGTACTTC. Translation gives CASSLQATGSYEQYF. The whole variable domain, remainder taken from reference TRBV7-2 and TRBJ2-7, is GAGVSQSPSNKVTEKGKDVELRCDPISGHTALYWYRQSLGQGLEFLIYFQGNSAPDKSGLPSDRFSAERTGGSVSTLTIQRTQQEDSAVYLCASSLQATGSYEQYFGPGTRLTVT.

The chain employs TRBV2 and TRBJ2-5; TRBD1 aligns across 7 bases. Germline V CDR1 and CDR2: SNHLY, FYNNEI. Trimming took 7 bases from V and 3 from J; bases not matched to a gene: 11. The CDR3 is 15 residues long. CDR3 region: CASTIQGDREETQYF. The CDR3 nucleotides read TGTGCCAGCACCATCCAGGGGGACAGAGAAGAGACCCAGTACTTC.

This clonotype was counted between two and nine times. The chain links TRBV7-6 to TRBJ1-5, with D perhaps TRBD1 (6 bases). V was shortened by 5 bases and J by 6 bases, with 14 bases between the two germline ends. The CDR3 contains 14 residues. Germline V gene lookup returns CDR1 SGHVS and CDR2 FNYEAQ. CDR3 nucleotides: TGTGCCAGCAGCCGTACAGGGACGGGTCAGCCCCAGCATTTT. Its translation: CASSRTGTGQPQHF. The whole variable domain, remainder taken from reference TRBV7-6 and TRBJ1-5, is GAGVSQSPRYKVTKRGQDVALRCDPISGHVSLYWYRQALGQGPEFLTYFNYEAQQDKSGLPNDRFSAERPEGSISTLTIQRTEQRDSAMYRCASSRTGTGQPQHFGDGTRLSIL.

This chain links TRBV10-2 with TRBJ2-1; 11 bases agree with TRBD1. Per the germline V gene, CDR1 is WSHSY and CDR2 is SAAADI. V trimming: 7 bases; J trimming: 8 bases; junction bases outside the gene matches: 4. The CDR3 runs to 13 residues. CDR3 residues: CASTRDRGDEQFF. As DNA, the CDR3 is TGCGCCAGCACCCGGGACAGGGGGGATGAGCAGTTCTTC.

The V call is TRBV6-6, the J call TRBJ2-3; the D is unclear. Trimming took 5 bases from V and 1 from J, leaving 16 bases between them. From germline, CDR1 is MNHNY and CDR2 SVGAGI (reference sequence). This CDR3 is 16 amino acids long. The CDR3 DNA sequence: TGTGCCAGCAGTCCCCCCTCTCGGCAGCGCACAGATACGCAGTATTTT. Translating gives CASSPPSRQRTDTQYF.

This rearrangement joins TRBV10-2 to TRBJ1-1; perhaps TRBD1 as D (5 bases). From germline, CDR1 is WSHSY and CDR2 SAAADI. V was clipped by 6 bases and J by 5 bases, with 16 bases between them. This CDR3 region has 14 residues. CDR3 region: CASRPRGSQTEAFF. CDR3 coding DNA: TGCGCCAGCAGGCCGAGGGGATCACAGACTGAAGCTTTCTTT.

The rearrangement uses TRBV4-3 and TRBJ1-2; D might be TRBD1 (6 bases). The germline gives CDR1 LGHNA, CDR2 YSLEER. The CDR3 has 15 amino acids. Trimming took off 2 bases at V and 6 bases at J, with 16 bases between the two ends. CDR3 DNA: TGCGCCAGCAGCCAAACCGTAACAGGGTTCAATGGCTACACCTTC. It specifies CASSQTVTGFNGYTF.

This clonotype was counted a few times. The chain joins TRBV10-2 to TRBJ2-3; the match to TRBD1 covers 7 bases. The CDR3 spans 14 residues. Germline CDR1 is WSHSY and CDR2 is SAAADI. V shed 7 bases and J 2 bases; nucleotides not matched to a gene: 6. The CDR3 region has the DNA TGCGCCAGCAATTCAGACAGGGACACAGATACGCAGTATTTT. This translates into CASNSDRDTDTQYF.

V usage is TRBV4-2 and J usage is TRBJ2-5, with 7 bases aligning to TRBD2. The CDR3 runs 14 residues. From germline, CDR1 is LGHNA and CDR2 YNFKEQ. V gave up 2 bases and J gave up 2 bases; unmatched junction bases: 2. The DNA of the CDR3 is TGTGCCAGCAGCCAATCGGGACTACAAGAGACCCAGTACTTC. Translation: CASSQSGLQETQYF.

In this sample, this clonotype turned up a few times. This chain connects TRBV6-6 to TRBJ2-3; no clear D gene. The CDR3 is made up of 14 amino acids. CDR1 is MNHNY, CDR2 SVGAGI, per germline (reference sequence). V dropped 5 bases and J dropped 6 bases, with 15 bases sitting between them. CDR3 sequence reads: CASSASLPTDTQYF. CDR3 DNA: TGTGCCAGCAGTGCCAGTCTGCCCACCGATACGCAGTATTTT.

The V and J genes are TRBV7-7 and TRBJ2-1; 7 positions match TRBD1. Trimming at V came to 6 bases and at J to 9 bases, leaving 8 bases not matched to a gene. CDR1 and CDR2 from the germline V gene are SSHAT and FNYEAQ (reference sequence). The CDR3 has 13 amino acids. As DNA, the CDR3 is TGTGCCAGCAGTCCCGACAGGGACAGTGAGCAGTTCTTC. It translates to CASSPDRDSEQFF. Filled out from reference TRBV7-7 and TRBJ2-1, the complete variable domain reads GAGVSQSPRYKVTKRGQDVTLRCDPISSHATLYWYQQALGQGPEFLTYFNYEAQPDKSGLPSDRFSAERPEGSISTLTIQRTEQRDSAMYRCASSPDRDSEQFFGPGTRLTVL.

This rearrangement joins TRBV20-1 to TRBJ2-7, with 7 positions matching TRBD2. The CDR3 is 14 residues long. V gave up 5 bases and J gave up 2 bases; unmatched junction bases: 9. CDR1 is DFQATT and CDR2 is SNEGSKA in the germline V gene (reference sequence). Here the CDR3 DNA reads TGCAGTGCTCCGGGGGGACTGACCCCCTACGAGCAGTACTTC. It encodes CSAPGGLTPYEQYF.

The sample holds a few counts of this clonotype. The V call is TRBV12-3 or TRBV12-4, the J call TRBJ1-5; D uncertain. The CDR3 is 13 amino acids. The ends were cut back, 6 bases at V and 7 bases at J, with 13 bases in the middle. The CDR3 loop is CASSPNSGQPQHF. CDR3 coding DNA: TGTGCCAGCAGCCCGAATTCCGGGCAGCCCCAGCATTTT.

In nucleotides, the CDR3 is TGTGCCAGCAGCCCCGGACAGGGGATCAATGAAAAACTGTTTTTT. Translated: CASSPGQGINEKLFF. This rearrangement joins TRBV11-2 to TRBJ1-4; 9 nucleotides align to TRBD1. The CDR3 contains 15 residues. With 5 bases clipped from V and 5 bases from J, the junction kept 6 bases outside the gene matches. CDR1 is SGHAT, CDR2 FQNNGV, per germline.

This clonotype was picked up a small number of times. The chain links TRBV11-2 to TRBJ2-5, with no clear D. CDR1 and CDR2 (germline): SGHAT, FQNNGV. The CDR3 totals 13 residues. The V end was cut by 5 bases, the J end by 1 base, with 8 bases between. In nucleotides, the CDR3 is TGTGCCAGCAGCCTGACCCTCCAAGAGACCCAGTACTTC. As protein: CASSLTLQETQYF.

V and J are TRBV5-5 and TRBJ1-1; D is undetermined. V was shortened by 5 bases and J by 1 base, with 6 bases between the two germline ends. This CDR3 is built from 12 residues. Germline-derived CDR1 and CDR2 are SGHKS and YYEKEE (reference sequence). The CDR3 protein is CASRSQNTEAFF. The CDR3 DNA reads as TGTGCCAGCAGGTCTCAGAACACTGAAGCTTTCTTT.

The chain uses TRBV12-3 or TRBV12-4 and TRBJ1-2, with D unresolved. Trimming pared 6 bases from V and 4 bases from J, leaving 15 bases between. The CDR3 has 14 amino acids. The CDR3 loop is CASSPAGKGYGYTF. The CDR3, as DNA: TGTGCCAGCAGCCCGGCGGGGAAGGGCTATGGCTACACCTTC.

The chain combines TRBV7-6 with TRBJ2-2, with 7 bases fitting TRBD2. The germline gives CDR1 SGHVS, CDR2 FNYEAQ. The J segment lost 2 bases and the V segment lost 5 bases, leaving 8 bases of the junction unmatched. The CDR3 contains 16 residues. CDR3 protein: CASSRSSGLNTGELFF. For the CDR3, the DNA is TGTGCCAGCAGCCGTTCTAGCGGACTAAACACCGGGGAGCTGTTTTTT.

This clonotype was recorded at least ten times. This chain uses TRBV7-8 with TRBJ1-6; 9 positions agree with TRBD1. CDR1 SGHVS and CDR2 FQNEAQ come from the germline V gene. The CDR3 spans 15 residues. J lost 8 bases, V lost 5 bases, and 7 bases had no gene match. The CDR3 reads CASSASGQGYSPLHF. Written as DNA, the CDR3 is TGTGCCAGCAGCGCGTCGGGACAGGGCTATTCACCCCTCCACTTT.

J is TRBJ2-2 and V is TRBV7-2, with 11 positions matching TRBD1. The CDR3 has 14 amino acids. The V gene's germline CDR1 is SGHTA and CDR2 FQGNSA. Germline trimming cut 10 bases from V and 6 bases from J; bases unmatched to any gene: 7. The CDR3 sequence is CATGTGGVPGELFF. The CDR3 DNA is TGTGCCACCGGGACAGGGGGGGTTCCCGGGGAGCTGTTTTTT.

The rearrangement uses TRBV11-2 and TRBJ2-1; tentative D call: TRBD1 (6 bases). CDR3 length equals 13 residues. Trimming pared 5 bases from V and 6 bases from J, leaving 11 bases between. Per the germline V gene, CDR1 is SGHAT and CDR2 is FQNNGV. CDR3 protein: CASSQIRGNEQFF. DNA for the CDR3: TGTGCCAGCAGCCAGATCAGGGGCAATGAGCAGTTCTTC.

The chain joins TRBV6-5 to TRBJ2-3, with TRBD2 matching over 9 bases. Germline V gene data show CDR1 as MNHEY and CDR2 as SVGAGI. Trimming removed 0 bases from V and 1 base from J; junction bases left unmatched: 2. The CDR3 length is 16 residues. As DNA, the CDR3 is TGTGCCAGCAGTTACTCAGTAGCGGGGGGCACAGATACGCAGTATTTT. Its translation is CASSYSVAGGTDTQYF.

This clonotype was recorded a few times. The chain is built from TRBV6-2 or TRBV6-3 and TRBJ2-7; D is uncertain. Germline lookup yields CDR1 MNHEY and CDR2 SVGEGT. V was cut by 7 bases and J by 2 bases, with 24 bases left in between. The length of the CDR3 is 17 residues. As DNA, the CDR3 is TGTGCCAGCAATCCAATCGCACCGAACGCGTTCACCTACGAGCAGTACTTC. Its translation: CASNPIAPNAFTYEQYF.

V is TRBV18 and J is TRBJ2-2; the D gene is possibly TRBD1 (5 bases). Trimming took off 2 bases at V and 4 bases at J, with 8 bases between the two ends. Germline CDR1 KGHSH, CDR2 LQKENI. The CDR3 is 14 amino acids. DNA for the CDR3: TGTGCCAGCTCACCAGGACACCCCACCGGGGAGCTGTTTTTT. As protein: CASSPGHPTGELFF.

The chain couples TRBV18 to TRBJ2-3; D is uncertain. Trimming cost V 1 base and J 0 bases, with 8 bases left between them. The germline CDR1 and CDR2 sequences are KGHSH and LQKENI. This CDR3 comprises 15 residues. The CDR3 region has the DNA TGTGCCAGCTCACCACGGACCGACAGCACAGATACGCAGTATTTT. It specifies CASSPRTDSTDTQYF.

The table lists this clonotype with a few counts. The chain carries TRBV11-2 and TRBJ2-1; TRBD2 matches 9 bases. With 6 bases clipped from V and 8 bases from J, the junction kept 11 bases outside the gene matches. This CDR3 has 15 amino acids. The V gene's germline CDR1 is SGHAT and CDR2 FQNNGV. CDR3 protein: CASRSPGLASDEQFF. As DNA, the CDR3 is TGTGCCAGCAGATCGCCGGGACTAGCTTCCGATGAGCAGTTCTTC.

The chain has TRBV12-3 or TRBV12-4 and TRBJ2-4; weak D call: TRBD2 (5 bases). The length of the CDR3 is 16 residues. Trimming left V 4 bases short and J 0 bases short, with 13 bases between. CDR3 sequence: CASSSLGRLAKNIQYF. The DNA of the CDR3 is TGTGCCAGCAGTTCCCTAGGGAGACTAGCCAAAAACATTCAGTACTTC.

The chain recombines TRBV7-2 with TRBJ2-7; TRBD2 agrees at 9 bases. The V segment lost 7 bases and the J segment 2 bases; nucleotides outside the gene matches: 18. CDR1 and CDR2 from the germline V gene are SGHTA and FQGNSA. This CDR3 contains 18 residues. The CDR3 region is CASTFRGSTSGVPYEQYF. CDR3 DNA sequence: TGTGCCAGCACCTTCCGGGGGTCGACTAGCGGTGTTCCCTACGAGCAGTACTTC. Complete variable domain (other parts from reference TRBV7-2 and TRBJ2-7): GAGVSQSPSNKVTEKGKDVELRCDPISGHTALYWYRQSLGQGLEFLIYFQGNSAPDKSGLPSDRFSAERTGGSVSTLTIQRTQQEDSAVYLCASTFRGSTSGVPYEQYFGPGTRLTVT.

The V call is TRBV12-3 or TRBV12-4, the J call TRBJ1-3; weak D call: TRBD1 (5 bases). V lost 4 bases, J lost 4 bases, and 11 bases lay in between. The CDR3 runs to 14 residues. The CDR3 DNA sequence: TGTGCCAGCAGTTCATACAGGTCGGGAAACACCATATATTTT. Encoded protein: CASSSYRSGNTIYF.

The CDR3 sequence: CAISEINRGSSPLHF. CDR3 nucleotide sequence: TGTGCCATCAGTGAGATCAACAGGGGAAGTTCACCCCTCCACTTT. This chain links TRBV10-3 with TRBJ1-6, with TRBD1 matching 7 bases. After removal of 2 bases from V and 9 bases from J, the junction contained 7 bases not matched to a gene. Germline CDR1 and CDR2: ENHRY and SYGVKD. The CDR3 runs to 15 residues.

The chain employs TRBV10-3 and TRBJ1-1, with TRBD1 matching over 11 bases. There are 15 residues in the CDR3. The germline gives CDR1 ENHRY, CDR2 SYGVKD. V was pared by 4 bases and J by 4 bases, with 5 bases of the junction left unmatched. This chain's CDR3 is CAISVGQGAVTEAFF. The CDR3 nucleotides read TGTGCCATCAGTGTCGGACAGGGGGCTGTCACTGAAGCTTTCTTT.